These 30 T cell receptor beta chains came from one sample sequenced in a study of cytomegalovirus exposure and HLA in healthy donors. The PCR made use of 60 Vbeta and 13 Jbeta primers. Some clones are missing from TCRdb's copy, which holds only in-frame ones; the method was immunoSEQ multiplex PCR. The sample records 150,000 or so clones, around 80% being singletons. Sequencing was done on a sample of PBMCs. All receptors come from a male donor in good health and CMV-seropositive.

There are a few counts of this clone. V gene TRBV4-2 combines with J gene TRBJ2-7, with 7 bases lining up with TRBD2. Germline V CDR1 and CDR2: LGHNA, YNFKEQ. The CDR3 length is 16 residues. V dropped 0 bases and J dropped 3; count of bases not matched to a gene: 8. Written as DNA, the CDR3 is TGTGCCAGCAGCCAAGAAAGGCTAGCGGATATCTACGAGCAGTACTTC. The encoded protein is CASSQERLADIYEQYF.

This sequence joins TRBV13 and TRBJ2-7; 9 nucleotides align to TRBD2. The CDR3 loop spans 15 amino acids. V was pared by 5 bases and J by 7 bases, with 12 bases of the junction left unmatched. From germline, CDR1 is PRHDT and CDR2 FYEKMQ (reference sequence). CDR3 sequence (DNA): TGTGCCAGCAGCCCGCCTAGCGGGAAACGCCATGAGCAGTACTTC. This codes for CASSPPSGKRHEQYF.

The genes are TRBV2 and TRBJ2-2, with 7 positions matching TRBD1. Germline V lookup: CDR1 SNHLY, CDR2 FYNNEI. The CDR3 totals 15 residues. With 4 bases clipped from V and 0 bases from J, the junction kept 2 bases outside the gene matches. Here the CDR3 reads CASSVGQANTGELFF. The DNA of the CDR3 is TGTGCCAGCAGTGTAGGACAGGCGAACACCGGGGAGCTGTTTTTT.

The chain employs TRBV7-9 and TRBJ1-2, with TRBD1 matching over 8 bases. V shed 5 bases and J 7 bases; nucleotides not matched to a gene: 6. The CDR3 spans 13 residues. Germline V gives CDR1 SEHNR, CDR2 FQNEAQ (reference sequence). CDR3 region: CASSRGQGGGYTF. In nucleotides, the CDR3 is TGTGCCAGCAGCAGAGGACAGGGCGGTGGCTACACCTTC.

V gene TRBV7-9 combines with J gene TRBJ2-2, with D perhaps matching TRBD2 (5 bases). This CDR3 spans 16 amino acids. Trimming pared 6 bases from V and 5 bases from J, leaving 19 bases between. The germline gives CDR1 SEHNR, CDR2 FQNEAQ (reference sequence). The DNA of the CDR3 is TGTGCCAGCAGGGCAGAGGGCCCCGGGCGTACCGGGGAGCTGTTTTTT. Translated: CASRAEGPGRTGELFF.

The chain carries TRBV11-3 and TRBJ2-3, with TRBD2 identical over 8 bases. The CDR3 runs 16 residues. The trim removed 1 base at V and 4 bases at J, leaving 7 bases unmatched. In germline, CDR1 is SGHNT, CDR2 YENEEA. The CDR3 DNA reads TGTGCCAGCAGCTTAGGAACGGGAGGGAGGGCAGATACGCAGTATTTT. Residues: CASSLGTGGRADTQYF.

The chain links TRBV6-1 to TRBJ2-1; no reliable D call. Germline CDR1 and CDR2: MNHNS and SASEGT. Trimming shortened V by 4 bases and J by 0 bases, and 16 bases separated the two germline ends. The CDR3 loop spans 17 amino acids. The CDR3, as DNA: TGTGCCAGCAGTGGTTCAATACTGAGAAGCTCCTACAATGAGCAGTTCTTC. Amino acids: CASSGSILRSSYNEQFF.

The V gene is TRBV5-1, the J gene TRBJ1-1; 10 positions match TRBD1. CDR3 length: 13 amino acids. V was pared by 7 bases and J by 5 bases, with 5 bases of the junction left unmatched. From germline, CDR1 is SGHRS and CDR2 YFSETQ. CDR3 nucleotide sequence: TGCGCCAGCTCAGGACAGGGGGGGACTGAAGCTTTCTTT. Its translation is CASSGQGGTEAFF.

The V gene is TRBV5-4, the J gene TRBJ1-1, with 9 bases lining up with TRBD1. The germline CDR1 and CDR2 sequences are SGHNT and YYREEE (reference sequence). The V and J ends lost 4 bases and 4 bases, in that order; junction bases with no gene match: 5. This CDR3 is built from 14 residues. CDR3 region: CASSPQDRGTEAFF. The CDR3 coding sequence is TGTGCCAGCAGCCCTCAGGACAGGGGCACTGAAGCTTTCTTT.

In its sample, this clone was seen once. This sequence joins TRBV11-3 and TRBJ2-5; D perhaps matches TRBD2 (6 bases). The CDR3 has 15 amino acids. V was pared by 0 bases and J by 2 bases, with 10 bases between. CDR1 and CDR2 from the germline V gene are SGHNT and YENEEA. The CDR3 coding sequence is TGTGCCAGCAGCTTAGATGGTGGAGGGCAAGAGACCCAGTACTTC. Its translation is CASSLDGGGQETQYF.

On this clone itself: Other DNA sequences from this sample encode an identical CDR3 as well. The rearrangement links TRBV27 to TRBJ1-5; D gene unclear. CDR3 size: 12 residues. Germline V gives CDR1 MNHEY, CDR2 SMNVEV (reference sequence). The V end was cut by 2 bases, the J end by 6 bases, with 5 bases between. CDR3 bases: TGTGCCAGCAGTTTAGCCGGTCAGCCCCAGCATTTT. Residues: CASSLAGQPQHF.

The chain joins TRBV9 to TRBJ2-1; 8 nucleotides line up with TRBD2. The V gene end was trimmed by 10 bases and the J gene end by 0 bases; junction bases not matched to a gene: 3. This CDR3 is built from 13 residues. Germline V CDR1 and CDR2: SGDLS, YYNGEE. CDR3: CARGGYSYNEQFF. DNA of the CDR3: TGTGCCCGGGGGGGCTACTCCTACAATGAGCAGTTCTTC.

The rearrangement joins TRBV2 to TRBJ2-3, with D tentatively TRBD2 (5 bases). The CDR3 covers 15 residues. V lost 7 bases and J lost 4, with 18 bases in between. The germline CDR1 and CDR2 sequences are SNHLY and FYNNEI. The CDR3 DNA sequence: TGTGCCAGCAAACGAGCGGATGCATTGGCAGATACGCAGTATTTT. This translates into CASKRADALADTQYF.

The chain employs TRBV6-1 and TRBJ2-7; 7 bases agree with TRBD1. Germline-derived CDR1 and CDR2 are MNHNS and SASEGT. The length of the CDR3 is 15 residues. After removal of 4 bases from V and 5 bases from J, the junction contained 11 bases not matched to a gene. Written as DNA, the CDR3 is TGTGCCAGCAGTGGCCGTCGAGGGGGCGAAAACGAGCAGTACTTC. This codes for CASSGRRGGENEQYF.

The rearrangement links TRBV4-1 to TRBJ2-7; 8 bases agree with TRBD2. Trimming took 1 base from V and 2 from J; bases not matched to a gene: 7. Germline CDR1 and CDR2: MGHRA and YSYEKL. This CDR3 region has 16 residues. In DNA form, the CDR3 reads TGCGCCAGCAGCCAAGCGGTCACTAGCGGACCCTACGAGCAGTACTTC. It yields the protein CASSQAVTSGPYEQYF.

In its sample, this clone was seen a few times. The chain joins TRBV15 to TRBJ2-3, with a weak D call TRBD2 (5 bases). Trimming removed 5 bases from V and 1 base from J, with 10 bases in between. CDR1 and CDR2 from the germline V gene are LNHNV and YYDKDF (reference sequence). The CDR3 runs to 14 residues. This CDR3 reads CATSPRTGTDTQYF. The DNA for the CDR3 is TGTGCCACCAGCCCACGGACTGGCACAGATACGCAGTATTTT.

This clone was recorded once. As DNA, the CDR3 is TGTGCCAGCTCACCTTGGGACTCCAACACCGGGGAGCTGTTTTTT. This encodes CASSPWDSNTGELFF. The rearrangement links TRBV18 to TRBJ2-2; possibly TRBD2 for D (6 bases). Deletions cut 3 bases from V and 2 bases from J, with 10 bases between. The germline V gene has CDR1 KGHSH and CDR2 LQKENI. CDR3 length: 15 amino acids.

The chain couples TRBV13 to TRBJ1-4; TRBD1 is a possible D gene (5 bases). This CDR3 has 15 residues. In germline, CDR1 is PRHDT, CDR2 FYEKMQ (reference sequence). Deletions cut 4 bases from V and 4 bases from J, with 13 bases between. The CDR3 loop is CASSSGGTYNEKLFF. The DNA for the CDR3 is TGTGCCAGCAGCTCGGGGGGGACGTATAATGAAAAACTGTTTTTT.

The V and J genes are TRBV18 and TRBJ1-2, with D tentatively TRBD1 (6 bases). Trimming took 4 bases from V and 1 from J, leaving 13 bases between them. There are 15 residues in the CDR3. Germline V gene sequence: CDR1 KGHSH, CDR2 LQKENI. CDR3 sequence reads: CASSLRDTFNYGYTF. The DNA of the CDR3 is TGTGCCAGCTCACTCCGGGACACCTTTAACTATGGCTACACCTTC.

The chain recombines TRBV5-6 with TRBJ2-3; 7 bases are a match to TRBD2. The V gene's germline CDR1 is SGHDT and CDR2 YYEEEE. V lost 4 bases and J lost 0; bases outside the gene matches: 11. The CDR3 length is 17 residues. CDR3 sequence reads: CASSDLRLGGSTDTQYF. The CDR3 DNA reads as TGTGCCAGCAGCGATCTCCGACTCGGGGGGAGCACAGATACGCAGTATTTT.

The rearrangement joins TRBV18 to TRBJ2-5; 9 bases line up with TRBD1. V trimming: 4 bases; J trimming: 5 bases; junction bases outside the gene matches: 5. The CDR3 loop spans 14 amino acids. Germline V gene sequence: CDR1 KGHSH, CDR2 LQKENI. CDR3 nucleotides: TGTGCCAGCTCACTTACAGGGGGCCAGGAGACCCAGTACTTC. It encodes CASSLTGGQETQYF.

This chain connects TRBV7-9 to TRBJ2-1; 9 bases are a match to TRBD1. Germline trimming cut 9 bases from V and 5 bases from J; bases unmatched to any gene: 8. This CDR3 contains 14 residues. Germline CDR1 is SEHNR and CDR2 is FQNEAQ (reference sequence). CDR3 nucleotide sequence: TGTGCCAGACCTCGGGACAGGGTGGACAATGAGCAGTTCTTC. It is translated as CARPRDRVDNEQFF.

The rearrangement joins TRBV5-1 to TRBJ2-3, with 11 positions matching TRBD1. With 7 bases clipped from V and 1 base from J, the junction kept 5 bases outside the gene matches. The CDR3 contains 15 residues. Per germline, CDR1 SGHRS and CDR2 YFSETQ. The CDR3: CASGGQGARTDTQYF. The DNA of the CDR3 is TGCGCCAGCGGAGGACAGGGGGCCCGCACAGATACGCAGTATTTT.

This chain uses TRBV29-1 with TRBJ2-3, with D hard to call. This CDR3 is 13 amino acids long. Germline V lookup: CDR1 SQVTM, CDR2 ANQGSEA. V lost 1 base, J lost 4 bases, and 9 bases lay in between. CDR3 bases: TGCAGCGTTGAAGGTCTAGAGGCAGATACGCAGTATTTT. The encoded protein is CSVEGLEADTQYF.

Concerning this clone: The germline gene is not matched at one end of the junction; a read error may be the cause. This chain links TRBV7-9 with TRBJ2-7; no clear D. Per germline, CDR1 SEHNR and CDR2 FQNEAQ (reference sequence). The CDR3 is 13 amino acids. CDR3 sequence (DNA): TGTTCCAGCCAAGAGTCCGGTTTTTACGAGCAGTACTTC. This sequence encodes CSSQESGFYEQYF.

The chain joins TRBV4-3 to TRBJ1-2; 7 bases line up with TRBD1. V gave up 0 bases and J gave up 6 bases; unmatched junction bases: 4. The CDR3 totals 14 residues. From germline, CDR1 is LGHNA and CDR2 YSLEER. CDR3 loop: CASSQDWGQNGYTF. In nucleotides, the CDR3 is TGCGCCAGCAGCCAAGATTGGGGACAGAATGGCTACACCTTC.

The chain combines TRBV2 with TRBJ1-5; D gene uncertain. The CDR3 length is 13 residues. V was shortened by 3 bases and J by 5 bases, with 8 bases between the two germline ends. The germline CDR1 and CDR2 sequences are SNHLY and FYNNEI. CDR3 protein: CASSDREHQPQHF. In DNA, the CDR3 is TGTGCCAGCAGTGATAGGGAGCATCAGCCCCAGCATTTT.

The chain carries TRBV7-6 and TRBJ1-2, with 10 positions matching TRBD1. Germline V gene data show CDR1 as SGHVS and CDR2 as FNYEAQ. The V gene end was trimmed by 4 bases and the J gene end by 6 bases; junction bases not matched to a gene: 5. This CDR3 spans 14 amino acids. For the CDR3, the DNA is TGTGCCAGCAGCTACCGGGACAGGGGAAATGGCTACACCTTC. It specifies CASSYRDRGNGYTF.

V and J are TRBV18 and TRBJ2-5, with D unresolved. The CDR3 length is 14 residues. The V gene lost 6 bases and the J gene lost 1 base, with 12 bases spanning the gap. CDR1 KGHSH and CDR2 LQKENI come from the germline V gene. In DNA form, the CDR3 reads TGTGCCAGCTCCCCCGGCCAGGTCCAAGAGACCCAGTACTTC. This codes for CASSPGQVQETQYF. Combining the CDR3 with reference TRBV18 and TRBJ2-5 gives the whole variable domain NAGVMQNPRHLVRRRGQEARLRCSPMKGHSHVYWYRQLPEEGLKFMVYLQKENIIDESGMPKERFSAEFPKEGPSILRIQQVVRGDSAAYFCASSPGQVQETQYFGPGTRLLVL.

V and J are TRBV14 and TRBJ2-7; 9 bases are shared with TRBD2. Unmatched junction bases numbered 7, after V lost 4 bases and J lost 0 bases. Germline values: CDR1 SGHDN, CDR2 FVKESK. The CDR3 consists of 16 residues. The CDR3 bases are TGTGCCAGCAGCCTAGTAGCGGGAGTGAGCTCCTACGAGCAGTACTTC. Its translation: CASSLVAGVSSYEQYF. Using reference TRBV14 and TRBJ2-7 for the parts outside the CDR3, the full variable domain is EAGVTQFPSHSVIEKGQTVTLRCDPISGHDNLYWYRRVMGKEIKFLLHFVKESKQDESGMPNNRFLAERTGGTYSTLKVQPAELEDSGVYFCASSLVAGVSSYEQYFGPGTRLTVT.